One sample yielded the 3 T cell receptor beta chains listed below, sequenced in a study of T cells in Graves' hyperthyroidism and ophthalmopathy (dated by TCRdb to about 2019). The library was prepared using multiplex PCR. Sequencing was carried out with an Illumina HiSeq 2000. TCR beta CDR3 regions were amplified from RNA transcripts. The TCR CDR3 was subjected to a first round of RT-PCR using the HTBI primer set and the Qiagen OneStep RT-PCR kit. TCRdb redid the processing of the public reads, applying fastp at Q25 and MiXCR, and retained in-frame beta chains. Rows merge per CDR3 protein into single entries with the most common DNA and genes. Present in this sample are hundreds of thousands of distinct CDR3 sequences, approximately 15% of which were seen just once. The top ten clonotypes cover 12% to 15% of the sample. The sequenced material came from blood. The receptors were gathered from a woman between 18 and 29 years old with Graves' hyperthyroidism.

The chain couples TRBV4-2 to TRBJ2-1, with 10 bases matching TRBD2. V lost 2 bases, J lost 8 bases, and 12 bases stayed unmatched. This CDR3 contains 17 residues. Germline lookup yields CDR1 LGHNA and CDR2 YNFKEQ. In DNA, the CDR3 is TGTGCCAGCAGCCAATCCGAGGGGCTAGCGGGAGCGGATGAGCAGTTCTTC. This encodes CASSQSEGLAGADEQFF.

Written as DNA, the CDR3 is TGCAGCGTGGAGGGGGGGGGTCGGGGGGGACCAAGCGAGACCCAGTACTTC. It translates to CSVEGGGRGGPSETQYF. The gene calls are TRBV29-1 and TRBJ2-5; TRBD2 matches at 8 bases. The CDR3 sequence is 17 residues long. V lost 6 bases and J lost 5; bases outside the gene matches: 20. Germline V CDR1 and CDR2: SQVTM, ANQGSEA.

The V and J genes are TRBV25-1 and TRBJ2-2; TRBD2 matches 13 bases. Per germline, CDR1 MGHDK and CDR2 SYGVNS. This CDR3 region has 15 residues. Trimming at V came to 4 bases and at J to 6 bases, leaving 2 bases not matched to a gene. The CDR3 spells CASSGLAGGAGELFF. DNA for the CDR3: TGTGCCAGCAGTGGACTAGCGGGAGGTGCCGGGGAGCTGTTTTTT.